A selection of T cell receptor beta chains follows, all from one sample in a study of shared clonotypes between healthy human individuals. Sequencing used immunoSEQ multiplex PCR; TCRdb keeps in-frame clones, though not all of them. The repertoire holds about 2.4 million clones, with more than 80% as singletons. The sequenced sample was naive CD4+ T cells sorted from blood. The source of these receptors is a man aged 18 to 35 in good health. CDR3s include the opening cysteine and the closing phenylalanine or tryptophan. Fields, in order: J gene, D gene, V gene, clone size, CDR3 length, CDR3 protein, CDR3 DNA. A D gene is named only where the DNA matches it firmly. Rows give clone size only sometimes, using once, few, many, or a class for an expanded clone.

j_gene: TRBJ1-6
d_gene: -
v_gene: TRBV9
abundance: -
len: 14
CDR3aa: CASSVSQLNSPLHF
CDR3nt: TGTGCCAGCAGCGTAAGCCAACTAAATTCACCCCTCCACTTT

j_gene: TRBJ1-5
d_gene: -
v_gene: TRBV6-6
abundance: -
len: 16
CDR3aa: CASSPGDRWTNQPQHF
CDR3nt: TGTGCCAGCAGCCCAGGGGACCGATGGACAAATCAGCCCCAGCATTTT

j_gene: TRBJ1-2
d_gene: TRBD1
v_gene: TRBV28
abundance: -
len: 13
CDR3aa: CASSLTGEYGYTF
CDR3nt: TGTGCCAGCAGCCTTACAGGGGAATATGGCTACACCTTC

j_gene: TRBJ1-1
d_gene: TRBD1
v_gene: TRBV2
abundance: -
len: 13
CDR3aa: CASQGQASTEAFF
CDR3nt: TGTGCCAGCCAGGGACAGGCAAGCACTGAAGCTTTCTTT

j_gene: TRBJ1-6
d_gene: -
v_gene: TRBV4-3
abundance: -
len: 13
CDR3aa: CASSQGRGSPLHF
CDR3nt: TGCGCCAGCAGCCAGGGCCGGGGGTCACCCCTCCACTTT

j_gene: TRBJ2-3
d_gene: -
v_gene: TRBV6-6
abundance: once
len: 14
CDR3aa: CASSRQESTDTQYF
CDR3nt: TGTGCCAGCAGCCGACAGGAAAGCACAGATACGCAGTATTTT

j_gene: TRBJ2-3
d_gene: -
v_gene: TRBV10-3
abundance: -
len: 17
CDR3aa: CAISLTDVAGSDHTQYF
CDR3nt: TGTGCCATCAGTTTGACAGACGTTGCGGGGTCCGACCATACGCAGTATTTT

j_gene: TRBJ1-2
d_gene: -
v_gene: TRBV7-2
abundance: -
len: 14
CDR3aa: CASSKGGQNYGYTF
CDR3nt: TGTGCCAGCAGCAAAGGTGGACAGAACTATGGCTACACCTTC

j_gene: TRBJ2-7
d_gene: -
v_gene: TRBV11-3
abundance: -
len: 13
CDR3aa: CASSFIAGAEQYF
CDR3nt: TGTGCCAGCAGTTTTATCGCGGGGGCGGAGCAGTACTTC

j_gene: TRBJ2-1
d_gene: -
v_gene: TRBV11-1
abundance: few
len: 10
CDR3aa: CEPAEEEQFF
CDR3nt: TGTGAACCAGCAGAGGAAGAGCAGTTCTTC

j_gene: TRBJ2-2
d_gene: -
v_gene: TRBV27
abundance: -
len: 15
CDR3aa: CASSSPAGETGELFF
CDR3nt: TGTGCCAGCAGTTCTCCCGCCGGTGAGACCGGGGAGCTGTTTTTT

j_gene: TRBJ1-2
d_gene: TRBD1
v_gene: TRBV11-2
abundance: -
len: 15
CDR3aa: CASSLDRVLNYGYTF
CDR3nt: TGTGCCAGCAGCCTGGACAGGGTCCTTAACTATGGCTACACCTTC

j_gene: TRBJ1-5
d_gene: TRBD1
v_gene: TRBV7-2
abundance: -
len: 15
CDR3aa: CASSPWGQNNQPQHF
CDR3nt: TGTGCCAGCAGCCCGTGGGGACAGAACAATCAGCCCCAGCATTTT

j_gene: TRBJ1-5
d_gene: -
v_gene: TRBV18
abundance: -
len: 15
CDR3aa: CASSPGALSNQPQHF
CDR3nt: TGTGCCAGCTCACCAGGGGCACTTAGCAATCAGCCCCAGCATTTT

j_gene: TRBJ2-3
d_gene: -
v_gene: TRBV5-1
abundance: -
len: 14
CDR3aa: CASKGGESTDTQYF
CDR3nt: TGCGCCAGCAAAGGCGGGGAATCCACAGATACGCAGTATTTT

j_gene: TRBJ1-2
d_gene: -
v_gene: TRBV5-6
abundance: -
len: 16
CDR3aa: CASSLASKGPVMGYTF
CDR3nt: TGTGCCAGCAGCTTGGCCTCGAAAGGGCCAGTTATGGGCTACACCTTC

j_gene: TRBJ2-5
d_gene: -
v_gene: TRBV7-8
abundance: -
len: 16
CDR3aa: CASSLTTGTLQETQYF
CDR3nt: TGTGCCAGCAGCTTAACAACCGGGACACTACAAGAGACCCAGTACTTC

j_gene: TRBJ2-5
d_gene: -
v_gene: TRBV5-4
abundance: once
len: 13
CDR3aa: CASSKTGVETQYF
CDR3nt: TGTGCCAGCAGCAAAACGGGGGTTGAGACCCAGTACTTC

j_gene: TRBJ2-1
d_gene: -
v_gene: TRBV5-1
abundance: -
len: 15
CDR3aa: CASSFPGSSYNEQFF
CDR3nt: TGCGCCAGCAGCTTTCCAGGTAGCTCCTACAATGAGCAGTTCTTC

j_gene: TRBJ2-1
d_gene: TRBD2
v_gene: TRBV6-5
abundance: -
len: 13
CDR3aa: CASSYSGLNEQFF
CDR3nt: TGTGCCAGCAGTTACTCGGGACTAAATGAGCAGTTCTTC

j_gene: TRBJ2-1
d_gene: TRBD2
v_gene: TRBV7-3
abundance: once
len: 16
CDR3aa: CASSLTSGGSYNEQFF
CDR3nt: TGTGCCAGCAGCTTAACTAGCGGGGGGTCCTACAATGAGCAGTTCTTC

j_gene: TRBJ1-6
d_gene: -
v_gene: TRBV10-3
abundance: -
len: 14
CDR3aa: CAIRPEAGNSPLHF
CDR3nt: TGTGCCATCAGACCGGAGGCAGGGAACTCACCCCTCCACTTT

j_gene: TRBJ1-4
d_gene: -
v_gene: TRBV10-3
abundance: -
len: 13
CDR3aa: CAIRADMTEKLFF
CDR3nt: TGTGCCATCAGGGCGGACATGACGGAAAAACTGTTTTTT

j_gene: TRBJ1-6
d_gene: -
v_gene: TRBV27
abundance: -
len: 20
CDR3aa: CASSFDRGLWGADQNSPLHF
CDR3nt: TGTGCCAGCAGTTTCGATCGTGGCCTCTGGGGGGCGGATCAAAATTCACCCCTCCACTTT

j_gene: TRBJ2-7
d_gene: TRBD2
v_gene: TRBV9
abundance: -
len: 14
CDR3aa: CASSATSGRREQYF
CDR3nt: TGTGCCAGCAGCGCGACTAGCGGGAGAAGGGAGCAGTACTTC

j_gene: TRBJ2-2
d_gene: TRBD2
v_gene: TRBV9
abundance: -
len: 15
CDR3aa: CASSVPGTNTGELFF
CDR3nt: TGTGCCAGCAGCGTCCCCGGGACTAATACCGGGGAGCTGTTTTTT

j_gene: TRBJ1-1
d_gene: -
v_gene: TRBV5-6
abundance: -
len: 16
CDR3aa: CASSLVTGIMNTEAFF
CDR3nt: TGTGCCAGCAGCTTGGTTACAGGAATCATGAACACTGAAGCTTTCTTT

j_gene: TRBJ2-1
d_gene: -
v_gene: TRBV5-1
abundance: -
len: 15
CDR3aa: CASSPRVDSYNEQFF
CDR3nt: TGCGCCAGCAGCCCTAGGGTGGATTCCTACAATGAGCAGTTCTTC

j_gene: TRBJ2-3
d_gene: TRBD1
v_gene: TRBV18
abundance: once
len: 18
CDR3aa: CASSTGTGALVGTDTQYF
CDR3nt: TGTGCCAGCTCAACCGGGACAGGGGCACTGGTTGGCACAGATACGCAGTATTTT

j_gene: TRBJ2-2
d_gene: -
v_gene: TRBV10-3
abundance: -
len: 15
CDR3aa: CAISEMEGAAGELFF
CDR3nt: TGTGCCATCAGTGAGATGGAGGGGGCTGCCGGGGAGCTGTTTTTT

j_gene: TRBJ2-2
d_gene: -
v_gene: TRBV5-1
abundance: -
len: 14
CDR3aa: CASRGTLNTGELFF
CDR3nt: TGCGCCAGCAGGGGGACACTGAACACCGGGGAGCTGTTTTTT

j_gene: TRBJ1-2
d_gene: TRBD1
v_gene: TRBV5-1
abundance: -
len: 16
CDR3aa: CASSFQLGTGTSGYTF
CDR3nt: TGCGCCAGCAGCTTCCAGTTAGGGACAGGGACCTCTGGCTACACCTTC

j_gene: TRBJ2-3
d_gene: -
v_gene: TRBV14
abundance: -
len: 16
CDR3aa: CASSQEGASVTDTQYF
CDR3nt: TGTGCCAGCAGCCAAGAAGGGGCTAGCGTCACAGATACGCAGTATTTT

j_gene: TRBJ1-4
d_gene: TRBD1
v_gene: TRBV5-1
abundance: -
len: 15
CDR3aa: CASSLRQGTGEKLFF
CDR3nt: TGCGCCAGCAGCCTCCGACAGGGGACTGGTGAAAAACTGTTTTTT

j_gene: TRBJ2-7
d_gene: TRBD1
v_gene: TRBV25-1
abundance: -
len: 15
CDR3aa: CASSTAGTGSYEQYF
CDR3nt: TGTGCCAGCAGTACTGCCGGGACAGGGTCCTACGAGCAGTACTTC

j_gene: TRBJ1-4
d_gene: -
v_gene: TRBV5-3
abundance: -
len: 12
CDR3aa: CARSRNRDKLFF
CDR3nt: TGTGCCAGAAGCAGAAACAGGGACAAACTGTTTTTT

j_gene: TRBJ2-3
d_gene: -
v_gene: TRBV9
abundance: -
len: 15
CDR3aa: CASSVARLSTDTQYF
CDR3nt: TGTGCCAGCAGCGTAGCTCGCCTCAGCACAGATACGCAGTATTTT

j_gene: TRBJ1-6
d_gene: TRBD1
v_gene: TRBV10-3
abundance: -
len: 15
CDR3aa: CAISDRGDYNSPLHF
CDR3nt: TGTGCCATCAGTGACAGGGGGGACTATAATTCACCCCTCCACTTT

j_gene: TRBJ2-2
d_gene: -
v_gene: TRBV30
abundance: -
len: 16
CDR3aa: CAWSVRRQANTGELFF
CDR3nt: TGTGCCTGGAGTGTACGGCGGCAGGCTAACACCGGGGAGCTGTTTTTT

j_gene: TRBJ2-1
d_gene: TRBD1
v_gene: TRBV2
abundance: -
len: 13
CDR3aa: CASSGTGGNEQFF
CDR3nt: TGTGCCAGCAGTGGGACAGGGGGCAATGAGCAGTTCTTC

j_gene: TRBJ1-1
d_gene: -
v_gene: TRBV30
abundance: -
len: 13
CDR3aa: CAWSVRFDTEAFF
CDR3nt: TGTGCCTGGAGTGTAAGGTTCGACACTGAAGCTTTCTTT

j_gene: TRBJ2-7
d_gene: TRBD2
v_gene: TRBV5-1
abundance: -
len: 16
CDR3aa: CASSSLAGGQPYEQYF
CDR3nt: TGCGCCAGCAGCTCGTTAGCGGGGGGGCAACCCTACGAGCAGTACTTC

j_gene: TRBJ2-7
d_gene: -
v_gene: TRBV5-1
abundance: -
len: 15
CDR3aa: CASTLGLERNYEQYF
CDR3nt: TGCGCCAGCACCCTGGGGTTGGAGCGGAACTACGAGCAGTACTTC

j_gene: TRBJ1-4
d_gene: TRBD1
v_gene: TRBV10-3
abundance: -
len: 15
CDR3aa: CAISESRDRGLRLFF
CDR3nt: TGTGCCATCAGTGAGTCCCGAGACAGGGGGTTGCGGCTGTTTTTT

j_gene: TRBJ1-2
d_gene: -
v_gene: TRBV7-2
abundance: -
len: 15
CDR3aa: CASSLEPGAGYDYTF
CDR3nt: TGTGCCAGCAGCTTAGAACCAGGGGCAGGGTATGACTACACCTTC

j_gene: TRBJ2-7
d_gene: -
v_gene: TRBV7-9
abundance: -
len: 14
CDR3aa: CASSLGGRDYEQYF
CDR3nt: TGTGCCAGCAGCCTGGGGGGGCGAGACTACGAGCAGTACTTC

j_gene: TRBJ2-7
d_gene: -
v_gene: TRBV18
abundance: -
len: 12
CDR3aa: CASSWSNYEQYF
CDR3nt: TGTGCCAGCTCATGGAGCAACTACGAGCAGTACTTC

j_gene: TRBJ2-2
d_gene: TRBD1
v_gene: TRBV9
abundance: -
len: 15
CDR3aa: CASSPGQGWTGELFF
CDR3nt: TGTGCCAGCAGCCCAGGACAGGGATGGACCGGGGAGCTGTTTTTT

j_gene: TRBJ1-6
d_gene: -
v_gene: TRBV30
abundance: -
len: 15
CDR3aa: CAWRQGFSYNSPLHF
CDR3nt: TGTGCCTGGAGACAGGGATTCTCCTATAATTCACCCCTCCACTTT

j_gene: TRBJ1-5
d_gene: -
v_gene: TRBV19
abundance: few
len: 14
CDR3aa: CASSMQVSNQPQHF
CDR3nt: TGTGCCAGTAGTATGCAGGTTAGCAATCAGCCCCAGCATTTT

j_gene: TRBJ2-5
d_gene: -
v_gene: TRBV18
abundance: -
len: 12
CDR3aa: CASSPTQETQYF
CDR3nt: TGTGCCAGCTCACCCACTCAAGAGACCCAGTACTTC

j_gene: TRBJ2-5
d_gene: -
v_gene: TRBV18
abundance: -
len: 13
CDR3aa: CASSPVGKETQYF
CDR3nt: TGTGCCAGCTCACCAGTGGGGAAAGAGACCCAGTACTTC

j_gene: TRBJ1-1
d_gene: -
v_gene: TRBV6-1
abundance: -
len: 13
CDR3aa: CASSEERGTEAFF
CDR3nt: TGTGCCAGCAGTGAAGAGAGGGGCACTGAAGCTTTCTTT

j_gene: TRBJ1-1
d_gene: -
v_gene: TRBV23-1
abundance: -
len: 14
CDR3aa: CASSQIPLGGEAFF
CDR3nt: TGCGCCAGCAGTCAAATACCTTTAGGGGGTGAAGCTTTCTTT

j_gene: TRBJ1-2
d_gene: -
v_gene: TRBV30
abundance: -
len: 13
CDR3aa: CAWSVTAGVKDTF
CDR3nt: TGTGCCTGGAGTGTAACTGCAGGGGTAAAGGACACCTTC

j_gene: TRBJ2-1
d_gene: -
v_gene: TRBV6-1
abundance: -
len: 14
CDR3aa: CASRTPIGTYEQFF
CDR3nt: TGTGCCAGCAGGACCCCAATAGGGACCTATGAGCAGTTCTTC

j_gene: TRBJ1-2
d_gene: TRBD1
v_gene: TRBV6-5
abundance: -
len: 13
CDR3aa: CASSEDRDYGYTF
CDR3nt: TGTGCCAGCAGCGAGGACAGGGATTATGGCTACACCTTC

j_gene: TRBJ2-3
d_gene: -
v_gene: TRBV2
abundance: -
len: 11
CDR3aa: CASRGPNTQYF
CDR3nt: TGTGCCAGCAGGGGGCCGAATACGCAGTATTTT

j_gene: TRBJ1-5
d_gene: -
v_gene: TRBV28
abundance: -
len: 14
CDR3aa: CASSPVGDIRPQHF
CDR3nt: TGTGCCAGCAGTCCCGTGGGGGACATTCGGCCCCAGCATTTT

j_gene: TRBJ2-5
d_gene: TRBD2
v_gene: TRBV5-5
abundance: -
len: 17
CDR3aa: CASSTQTTSGREETQYF
CDR3nt: TGTGCCAGCAGCACCCAAACGACTAGCGGGAGAGAAGAGACCCAGTACTTC